The TCR beta chain under discussion was sequenced for a study of spatial heterogeneity in lung cancer. Study-level information: Sequences of the beta chain were consistently detected in greater numbers than alpha-chain sequences. Study conclusions and caveats: The appearance of ubiquitous expanded tumor TCRs in blood was greater at resection than follow-up.

Each CDR3 protein gets one entry after TCRdb re-called the 5' RACE reads with MiXCR. The data show about 53,000 distinct CDR3 sequences, more than 6.5% seen once. As for this clonotype: Its target is unknown. With a much larger clone just one base away, this may be a read error.

Time point noted: sample taken at primary tumor resection. Whole RNA was taken from tumor, nontumor lung or frozen PBMC; it was then sequenced unsorted. Samples were obtained from roughly 65 donors, all untreated early-stage non-small cell lung cancer patients. The CDR3 spans 14 residues. Germline V CDR1 and CDR2: LGHDT, YNNKEL (reference sequence). This TCR derives from a female donor with early-stage non-small cell lung cancer. Specimen: PBMCs, collected at surgery. This rearrangement joins TRBV3-1 to TRBJ2-3; D is ambiguous. The CDR3 here is CTSSLLWAADTQYF. The CDR3 region has the DNA TGTACCAGCAGCCTCCTTTGGGCAGCAGATACGCAGTATTTT.